The 17 T cell receptor beta chains reported below all come from one sample, sequenced in a study of shared clonotypes between healthy human individuals. Generated by immunoSEQ multiplex PCR, the TCRdb table keeps only in-frame clones and is missing some. The sample carries around 700,000 clones, approximately 73% recorded once. The sequenced material came from memory CD4+ T cells sorted from blood. Subset described: CD45RA-negative fraction. These receptors originate from a woman aged 25 to 39 in good health.

This sequence joins TRBV2 and TRBJ2-1, with unresolved D. This CDR3 has 12 amino acids. CDR1 and CDR2 from the germline V gene are SNHLY and FYNNEI. V was shortened by 7 bases and J by 5 bases, with 9 bases between the two germline ends. CDR3 amino acids: CASKVGNNEQFF. CDR3 DNA: TGTGCCAGCAAGGTCGGCAACAATGAGCAGTTCTTC.

The rearrangement uses TRBV29-1 and TRBJ2-7; TRBD1 matches 7 bases. Germline CDR1 SQVTM, CDR2 ANQGSEA. The CDR3 is 13 amino acids. Here the CDR3 reads CSQARQGSYEQYF. The CDR3 DNA reads TGCAGTCAAGCGAGACAGGGATCCTACGAGCAGTACTTC.

Comments on this clone: A much larger clone is a single base away; this may be a read error. The sample holds other DNA sequences that translate to the same CDR3. J is TRBJ2-6 and V is TRBV10-1, with D unclear. The germline V gene has CDR1 WNHNN and CDR2 SYGVQD (reference sequence). V lost 2 bases and J 1 base, leaving 3 bases between the germline ends. CDR3 length: 14 amino acids. CDR3 bases: TGCGCCAGCAGTGAGGGATCTGGGGCCAACGTCCTGACTTTC. Translation: CASSEGSGANVLTF.

As for this clone: Distinct nucleotide sequences in the sample also encode this CDR3. V gene TRBV7-3 combines with J gene TRBJ2-3, with 7 positions matching TRBD2. Looked up from germline, CDR1 is SGHTA and CDR2 is FQGTGA. The CDR3 has 14 amino acids. Trimming at V came to 2 bases and at J to 6 bases, leaving 5 bases not matched to a gene. As DNA, the CDR3 is TGTGCCAGCAGCTTAGCGGGAGTAGAGGATACGCAGTATTTT. This sequence encodes CASSLAGVEDTQYF.

This clone occurred once. This chain uses TRBV5-1 with TRBJ2-7, with D possibly being TRBD1 (7 bases). Deletions cut 4 bases from V and 5 bases from J, with 19 bases between. The germline CDR1 and CDR2 sequences are SGHRS and YFSETQ. The CDR3 consists of 15 residues. CDR3 bases: TGCGCCAGCAGCCCCGTACGCGGGGACAGAGACGAGCAGTACTTC. Translating it yields CASSPVRGDRDEQYF. Full variable domain (rest looked up from reference TRBV5-1 and TRBJ2-7): KAGVTQTPRYLIKTRGQQVTLSCSPISGHRSVSWYQQTPGQGLQFLFEYFSETQRNKGNFPGRFSGRQFSNSRSEMNVSTLELGDSALYLCASSPVRGDRDEQYFGPGTRLTVT.

This sequence joins TRBV5-6 and TRBJ2-2; the match to TRBD1 covers 10 bases. CDR1 and CDR2 from the germline V gene are SGHDT and YYEEEE. The CDR3 consists of 16 residues. V lost 4 bases, J lost 5 bases, and 8 bases stayed unmatched. Here the CDR3 DNA reads TGTGCCAGCAGCCCCCTGGGACAGGGGCGAACCGGGGAGCTGTTTTTT. Protein: CASSPLGQGRTGELFF.

The V gene is TRBV2, the J gene TRBJ2-7; unclear D gene. The CDR3 loop spans 15 amino acids. The V end was cut by 0 bases, the J end by 2 bases, with 11 bases between. CDR1 is SNHLY, CDR2 FYNNEI, per germline. CDR3 loop: CASSEALDFTYEQYF. The CDR3 bases are TGTGCCAGCAGTGAAGCGCTTGACTTTACCTACGAGCAGTACTTC.

There are a few counts of this clone. This chain links TRBV4-1 with TRBJ2-3, with 7 bases that match TRBD2. The germline V gene has CDR1 MGHRA and CDR2 YSYEKL. Trimming at V came to 0 bases and at J to 7 bases, leaving 4 bases not matched to a gene. CDR3 length equals 14 residues. CDR3 amino acids: CASSQDRAGHTQYF. The CDR3 DNA follows: TGCGCCAGCAGCCAAGATCGAGCGGGGCATACGCAGTATTTT.

V usage is TRBV28 and J usage is TRBJ2-7, with 8 positions matching TRBD1. V lost 8 bases and J lost 3; bases outside the gene matches: 12. This CDR3 is 15 amino acids long. CDR1 MDHEN and CDR2 SYDVKM come from the germline V gene. Here the CDR3 reads CASPPVGTGHYEQYF. CDR3 nucleotides: TGTGCCAGCCCCCCCGTGGGGACAGGCCACTACGAGCAGTACTTC. Looking up the rest from reference TRBV28 and TRBJ2-7 gives the full variable domain: DVKVTQSSRYLVKRTGEKVFLECVQDMDHENMFWYRQDPGLGLRLIYFSYDVKMKEKGDIPEGYSVSREKKERFSLILESASTNQTSMYLCASPPVGTGHYEQYFGPGTRLTVT.

The chain carries TRBV5-1 and TRBJ1-3; tentative D call: TRBD1 (5 bases). Germline V gene lookup returns CDR1 SGHRS and CDR2 YFSETQ. Trimming stripped 6 bases from V and 2 bases from J, with 18 bases between. The CDR3 runs to 16 residues. The chain's CDR3 is CASTIGTQGAGNTIYF. The CDR3 nucleotides are TGCGCCAGCACCATTGGAACCCAGGGAGCTGGAAACACCATATATTTT.

This clone was detected many times. The rearrangement joins TRBV5-1 to TRBJ1-5; tentatively, D is TRBD1 (5 bases). The CDR3 spans 15 residues. Germline-derived CDR1 and CDR2 are SGHRS and YFSETQ. With 0 bases removed from V and 6 bases from J, the gap between germline ends came to 13 bases. CDR3 protein: CASSLDSQGGQPQHF. The CDR3 coding sequence is TGCGCCAGCAGCTTGGATTCGCAGGGAGGTCAGCCCCAGCATTTT.

The V gene is TRBV28, the J gene TRBJ2-3, with TRBD2 matching 10 bases. Trimming cost V 5 bases and J 6 bases; bases outside gene matches: 8. Germline V gives CDR1 MDHEN, CDR2 SYDVKM. The CDR3 spans 15 residues. CDR3: CASSETSGIADTQYF. Here the CDR3 DNA reads TGTGCCAGCAGTGAAACTAGCGGGATTGCGGATACGCAGTATTTT.

The J gene is TRBJ2-3, the V gene TRBV2; no reliable D call. The CDR3 runs 14 residues. V was pared by 6 bases and J by 0 bases, with 10 bases between. Germline CDR1 and CDR2: SNHLY and FYNNEI. The CDR3 nucleotides are TGTGCCAGCAGATTGACTCGAAGCACAGATACGCAGTATTTT. Its protein product is CASRLTRSTDTQYF.

V and J are TRBV6-1 and TRBJ2-3; no clear D gene. V lost 7 bases to trimming and J lost 4 bases, with 6 bases between them. Germline assignment: CDR1 MNHNS and CDR2 SASEGT. The CDR3 loop spans 11 amino acids. The CDR3 region has the DNA TGTGCCAGCATGTTCGCAGATACGCAGTATTTT. This sequence encodes CASMFADTQYF.

The chain has TRBV9 and TRBJ1-3; TRBD1 matches 9 bases. Germline-derived CDR1 and CDR2 are SGDLS and YYNGEE. Losses at the gene ends were 4 bases for V and 3 bases for J; bases not matched to a gene: 11. The length of the CDR3 is 17 residues. This CDR3 reads CASSRDRVGAVGNTIYF. CDR3 in DNA: TGTGCCAGCAGCCGGGACAGGGTAGGGGCGGTTGGAAACACCATATATTTT. Supplemented by reference TRBV9 and TRBJ1-3, the full variable domain reads DSGVTQTPKHLITATGQRVTLRCSPRSGDLSVYWYQQSLDQGLQFLIQYYNGEERAKGNILERFSAQQFPDLHSELNLSSLELGDSALYFCASSRDRVGAVGNTIYFGEGSWLTVV.

The chain carries TRBV28 and TRBJ2-7; 7 bases are a match to TRBD2. This CDR3 contains 14 residues. Germline loops: CDR1 MDHEN, CDR2 SYDVKM. After removal of 8 bases from V and 2 bases from J, the junction contained 9 bases not matched to a gene. CDR3: CASLENGRTYEQYF. The DNA for the CDR3 is TGTGCCAGCCTTGAGAACGGGAGGACCTACGAGCAGTACTTC.

The chain carries TRBV28 and TRBJ1-5; no firm D call. Trimming took off 0 bases at V and 7 bases at J, with 10 bases between the two ends. CDR1 and CDR2 (germline): MDHEN, SYDVKM. The CDR3 consists of 14 residues. The CDR3: CASSLWPGSQPQHF. As DNA, the CDR3 is TGTGCCAGCAGTTTATGGCCGGGATCCCAGCCCCAGCATTTT.